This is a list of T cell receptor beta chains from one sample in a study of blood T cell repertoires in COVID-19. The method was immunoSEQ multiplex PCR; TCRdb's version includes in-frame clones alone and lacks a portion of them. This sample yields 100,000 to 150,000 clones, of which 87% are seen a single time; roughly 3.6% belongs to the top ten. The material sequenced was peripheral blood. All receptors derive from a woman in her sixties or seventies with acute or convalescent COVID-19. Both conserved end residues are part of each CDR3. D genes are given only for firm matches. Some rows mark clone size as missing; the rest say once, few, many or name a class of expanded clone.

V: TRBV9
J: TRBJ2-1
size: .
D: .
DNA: TGTGCCAGCAGCGTAGGTGTTGGGAGCTCCTACAATGAGCAGTTCTTC
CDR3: CASSVGVGSSYNEQFF

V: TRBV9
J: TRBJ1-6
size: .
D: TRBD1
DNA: TGTGCCAGCAGCGTCGCTGGGACAGGAAGCAATTCACCCCTCCACTTT
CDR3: CASSVAGTGSNSPLHF

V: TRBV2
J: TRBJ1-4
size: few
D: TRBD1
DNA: TGTGCCAGCAACCCCGGGACAGGGTCGGAAAAACTGTTTTTT
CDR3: CASNPGTGSEKLFF

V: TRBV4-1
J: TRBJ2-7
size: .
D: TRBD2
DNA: TGCGCCAGCAGCGGTAAACTAGCGGGATCCTCGGGCCCCTACGAGCAGTACTTC
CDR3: CASSGKLAGSSGPYEQYF

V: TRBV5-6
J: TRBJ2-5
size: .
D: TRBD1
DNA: TGTGCCAGCTTACGACAGGGTACCCACCAAGAGACCCAGTACTTC
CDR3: CASLRQGTHQETQYF

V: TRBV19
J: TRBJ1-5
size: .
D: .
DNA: TGTGCCAGCACCGGGTACGGGAGCAATCAGCCCCAGCATTTT
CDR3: CASTGYGSNQPQHF

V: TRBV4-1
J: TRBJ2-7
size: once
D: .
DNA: TGCGCCAGCAGCGCCCGACGGACAGACGTTACCTACGAGCAGTACTTC
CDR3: CASSARRTDVTYEQYF

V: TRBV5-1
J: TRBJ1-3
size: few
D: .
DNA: TGCGCCAGCAGCCCTCAGGGGACCTCTGGAAACACCATATATTTT
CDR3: CASSPQGTSGNTIYF

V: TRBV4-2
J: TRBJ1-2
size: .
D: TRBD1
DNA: TGTGCCAGCAGCCAAGAGGGTTGGCAGGGGGACTACACCTTC
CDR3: CASSQEGWQGDYTF

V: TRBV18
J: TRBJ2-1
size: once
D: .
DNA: TGTGCCAGCTCATCAGGGGGGCTGGTCAATGAGCAGTTCTTC
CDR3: CASSSGGLVNEQFF

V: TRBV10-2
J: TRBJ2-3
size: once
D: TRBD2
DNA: TGCGCCAGCAGTTTCCCGGGACTAGCGGGCCTCACAGATACGCAGTATTTT
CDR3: CASSFPGLAGLTDTQYF

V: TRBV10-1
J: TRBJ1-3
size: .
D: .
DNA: TGCGCCAGCAGTGAGGCCGGAGCTGGAAACACCATATATTTT
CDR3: CASSEAGAGNTIYF

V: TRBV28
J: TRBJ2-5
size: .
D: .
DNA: TGTGCCAGCACCCTGAACTCGGAGACCCAGTACTTC
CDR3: CASTLNSETQYF

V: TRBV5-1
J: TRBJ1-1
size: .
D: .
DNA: TGCGCCAGCACCATGGGGGGAAACGCGAACACTGAAGCTTTCTTT
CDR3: CASTMGGNANTEAFF

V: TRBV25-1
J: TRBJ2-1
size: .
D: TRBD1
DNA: TGTGCCAGCAGTGGCGGGACAGGTTACAATGAGCAGTTCTTC
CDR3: CASSGGTGYNEQFF

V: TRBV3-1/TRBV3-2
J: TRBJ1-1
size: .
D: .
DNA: TGTGCCAGCAGCCGGTCAGGGGAGGCTTTCTTT
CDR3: CASSRSGEAFF